Each of the 29 T cell receptor beta chains below was sequenced from the same sample in a study of blood T cell repertoires in COVID-19. Sequenced by immunoSEQ multiplex PCR; TCRdb stores in-frame clones only, minus some. This sample has some 180,000 clones, with around 85% found just once. Sequencing input: peripheral blood. The receptor set was obtained from a woman aged 55 to 70 with acute or convalescent COVID-19.

The chain carries TRBV27 and TRBJ1-4; D is unclear. In germline, CDR1 is MNHEY, CDR2 SMNVEV (reference sequence). The CDR3 is 13 amino acids. V was clipped by 6 bases and J by 7 bases, with 12 bases between them. DNA of the CDR3: TGTGCCAGCAGAAGGGAGCAGCGTGAAAAACTGTTTTTT. Its protein product is CASRREQREKLFF.

This chain links TRBV3-1 (or the pseudogene TRBV3-2) with TRBJ2-2; D is unclear. V lost 4 bases and J lost 2, with 11 bases in between. Germline V lookup: CDR1 LGHDT, CDR2 YNNKEL (reference sequence). The CDR3 spans 15 residues. For the CDR3, the DNA is TGTGCCAGCAGCCCCCTCGCAGTCAACACCGGGGAGCTGTTTTTT. It translates to CASSPLAVNTGELFF.

The rearrangement uses TRBV6-6 and TRBJ1-2; a possible D gene is TRBD1 (6 bases). V lost 2 bases and J 4 bases, leaving 11 bases between the germline ends. This CDR3 has 14 residues. Looked up from germline, CDR1 is MNHNY and CDR2 is SVGAGI (reference sequence). The CDR3 nucleotides read TGTGCCAGCAGTTACCCCCAGGGGCGCTATGGCTACACCTTC. As protein: CASSYPQGRYGYTF.

The chain recombines TRBV6-6 with TRBJ2-1, with 7 positions matching TRBD2. The CDR3 is 15 residues long. Germline CDR1 is MNHNY and CDR2 is SVGAGI (reference sequence). V shed 2 bases, J shed 1 base, and the junction held 2 bases outside the gene matches. In DNA, the CDR3 is TGTGCCAGCAGTTACGAAGCGGGATCCTACAATGAGCAGTTCTTC. Its protein is CASSYEAGSYNEQFF.

This rearrangement joins TRBV4-2 to TRBJ1-2, with 8 nucleotides matching TRBD1. The length of the CDR3 is 15 residues. The V and J ends lost 0 bases and 5 bases, in that order; junction bases with no gene match: 5. CDR1 is LGHNA and CDR2 is YNFKEQ in the germline V gene. CDR3 in DNA: TGTGCCAGCAGCCAAGATCAAACAGGGGGATATGGCTACACCTTC. This encodes CASSQDQTGGYGYTF.

The chain uses TRBV28 and TRBJ2-5; 8 bases align to TRBD2. V lost 3 bases to trimming and J lost 5 bases; unmatched junction nucleotides: 5. The germline CDR1 and CDR2 sequences are MDHEN and SYDVKM. CDR3 length: 14 residues. The CDR3 region has the DNA TGTGCCAGCAGTTTTGGGACTAGGCTGGAGACCCAGTACTTC. This gives the protein CASSFGTRLETQYF.

The chain has TRBV6-5 and TRBJ2-3, with D tentatively TRBD1 (6 bases). V lost 6 bases and J lost 4, with 11 bases in between. Per germline, CDR1 MNHEY and CDR2 SVGAGI. There are 13 residues in the CDR3. CDR3 coding DNA: TGTGCCAGCAGACTGGGACAATCAGATACGCAGTATTTT. Amino acids: CASRLGQSDTQYF.

J is TRBJ2-7 and V is TRBV7-9; D might be TRBD1 (6 bases). V was shortened by 5 bases and J by 2 bases, with 10 bases between the two germline ends. This CDR3 has 13 amino acids. The germline gives CDR1 SEHNR, CDR2 FQNEAQ (reference sequence). The CDR3 here is CASSLTGPYEQYF. CDR3 DNA: TGTGCCAGCAGCCTCACAGGGCCCTACGAGCAGTACTTC.

The chain couples TRBV7-9 to TRBJ1-6, with D perhaps matching TRBD1 (5 bases). Germline assignment: CDR1 SEHNR and CDR2 FQNEAQ (reference sequence). The CDR3 runs 15 residues. The germline V and J ends were trimmed by 1 base and 8 bases, with 12 bases remaining between them. CDR3 in amino acids: CASSLDRTNHSPLHF. The DNA for the CDR3 is TGTGCCAGCAGCTTAGACAGGACAAATCATTCACCCCTCCACTTT.

The V gene is TRBV6-2 or TRBV6-3, the J gene TRBJ2-1; D not resolved. The CDR3 extends over 14 amino acids. Germline CDR1 MNHEY, CDR2 SVGEGT. Trimming removed 0 bases at V and 9 bases at J, with 12 bases between. CDR3 region: CASSYSNLGGEQFF. CDR3 bases: TGTGCCAGCAGTTACTCGAATCTCGGCGGTGAGCAGTTCTTC.

This chain joins TRBV10-3 and TRBJ2-6; D gene unclear. Looked up from germline, CDR1 is ENHRY and CDR2 is SYGVKD. The ends were cut back, 4 bases at V and 4 bases at J, with 8 bases in the middle. The CDR3 has 14 residues. The CDR3 protein is CAISAGTGANVLTF. The CDR3 DNA follows: TGTGCCATCAGTGCAGGAACCGGGGCCAACGTCCTGACTTTC.

This clone was observed a handful of times. The J gene is TRBJ2-7, the V gene TRBV27, with 8 bases aligning to TRBD1. CDR3 length: 15 amino acids. With V trimmed by 2 bases and J by 5 bases, 8 bases remained unmatched. Germline lookup yields CDR1 MNHEY and CDR2 SMNVEV (reference sequence). The DNA for the CDR3 is TGTGCCAGCAGTTTAACCGGGACAGGACACCACGAGCAGTACGTC. As protein: CASSLTGTGHHEQYV.

The rearrangement links TRBV30 to TRBJ1-1; weak D call: TRBD1 (6 bases). Germline V gene data show CDR1 as GTSNPN and CDR2 as SVGIG (reference sequence). The CDR3 is 13 amino acids. Trimming cost V 8 bases and J 0 bases, with 13 bases left between them. CDR3 DNA: TGTGCCGCCGGAAGGGACATGAACACTGAAGCTTTCTTT. Translation: CAAGRDMNTEAFF.

This clone occurred many times. The chain employs TRBV19 and TRBJ2-4; a weak D match, TRBD1 (5 bases). This CDR3 is built from 13 residues. Germline V gives CDR1 LNHDA, CDR2 SQIVND (reference sequence). Trimming took 5 bases from V and 5 from J, leaving 10 bases between them. DNA for the CDR3: TGTGCCAGTAGTGACAGTGGGGAAAACATTCAGTACTTC. Translated, it gives CASSDSGENIQYF. Supplemented by reference TRBV19 and TRBJ2-4, the full variable domain reads DGGITQSPKYLFRKEGQNVTLSCEQNLNHDAMYWYRQDPGQGLRLIYYSQIVNDFQKGDIAEGYSVSREKKESFPLTVTSAQKNPTAFYLCASSDSGENIQYFGAGTRLSVL.

CDR3 in amino acids: CATMGSHNEQFF. Here the CDR3 DNA reads TGTGCCACCATGGGGAGTCACAATGAGCAGTTCTTC. V gene TRBV24-1 combines with J gene TRBJ2-1; D perhaps matches TRBD2 (5 bases). Germline lookup yields CDR1 KGHDR and CDR2 SFDVKD. This CDR3 is built from 12 residues. V was pared by 8 bases and J by 5 bases, with 9 bases between.

The J gene is TRBJ1-1, the V gene TRBV3-1 (or the pseudogene TRBV3-2); D gene uncertain. This CDR3 contains 14 residues. CDR1 LGHDT and CDR2 YNNKEL come from the germline V gene (reference sequence). V dropped 1 base and J dropped 6 bases, with 12 bases sitting between them. This CDR3 reads CASSQVGLSAEAFF. CDR3 DNA: TGTGCCAGCAGCCAAGTCGGACTGAGCGCTGAAGCTTTCTTT.

The chain combines TRBV3-1 (or the pseudogene TRBV3-2) with TRBJ2-7; TRBD2 aligns across 7 bases. Germline CDR1 is LGHDT and CDR2 is YNNKEL (reference sequence). The CDR3 is 15 amino acids. V gave up 1 base and J gave up 2 bases; unmatched junction bases: 5. Here the CDR3 reads CASSQVFRGAYEQYF. The CDR3 bases are TGTGCCAGCAGCCAAGTGTTCCGGGGGGCCTACGAGCAGTACTTC.

The chain uses TRBV6-5 and TRBJ1-1, with 9 positions matching TRBD1. This CDR3 has 15 residues. Germline lookup yields CDR1 MNHEY and CDR2 SVGAGI. Losses at the gene ends were 2 bases for V and 5 bases for J; bases not matched to a gene: 6. CDR3 region: CASSYEGQGGTEAFF. The DNA for the CDR3 is TGTGCCAGCAGTTACGAGGGACAGGGTGGGACTGAAGCTTTCTTT.

The rearrangement joins TRBV9 to TRBJ2-1, with 7 bases that match TRBD2. This CDR3 spans 16 amino acids. The germline V gene encodes CDR1 SGDLS and CDR2 YYNGEE. With V trimmed by 6 bases and J by 4 bases, 13 bases remained unmatched. The CDR3 loop reads CASTKLGLAVYNEQFF. For the CDR3, the DNA is TGTGCCAGCACCAAACTAGGGCTAGCGGTATACAATGAGCAGTTCTTC.

The V gene is TRBV24-1, the J gene TRBJ2-2; 12 bases are shared with TRBD2. The CDR3 is made up of 20 amino acids. CDR1 is KGHDR and CDR2 is SFDVKD in the germline V gene. J was trimmed by 3 bases and V by 3 bases; bases with no gene match: 13. CDR3: CATSDRLAGVSSRDTGELFF. CDR3 coding DNA: TGTGCCACCAGTGATCGACTAGCGGGAGTTAGTAGTCGGGACACCGGGGAGCTGTTTTTT.

The chain combines TRBV5-4 with TRBJ1-4; D may be TRBD1 (6 bases). V gave up 3 bases and J gave up 6 bases, with 15 bases separating them. This CDR3 region has 15 residues. The germline CDR1 and CDR2 sequences are SGHNT and YYREEE (reference sequence). The CDR3 nucleotides read TGTGCCAGCAGCTCCCGGGACAAAGATTATGAAAAACTGTTTTTT. The encoded protein is CASSSRDKDYEKLFF.

This clone has only a few counts. The chain carries TRBV5-1 and TRBJ2-2; tentatively, D is TRBD2 (5 bases). The CDR3 extends over 16 amino acids. Germline CDR1 SGHRS, CDR2 YFSETQ. The V and J ends lost 4 bases and 5 bases respectively, with 18 bases between them. The CDR3 sequence: CASSQDPGRRTGELFF. The DNA for the CDR3 is TGCGCCAGCAGCCAAGATCCGGGAAGGAGGACCGGGGAGCTGTTTTTT. The full variable domain, rest sourced from reference TRBV5-1 and TRBJ2-2, is KAGVTQTPRYLIKTRGQQVTLSCSPISGHRSVSWYQQTPGQGLQFLFEYFSETQRNKGNFPGRFSGRQFSNSRSEMNVSTLELGDSALYLCASSQDPGRRTGELFFGEGSRLTVL.

This clone occurred a few times. The chain employs TRBV12-3 or TRBV12-4 and TRBJ2-3; tentatively, D is TRBD1 (5 bases). This CDR3 contains 13 residues. V lost 5 bases, J lost 0 bases, and 6 bases lay in between. The CDR3 spells CASSRGSTDTQYF. Here the CDR3 DNA reads TGTGCCAGCAGTAGGGGTAGCACAGATACGCAGTATTTT.

The count of this clone is one. The chain joins TRBV6-5 to TRBJ1-4; D perhaps matches TRBD1 (5 bases). The CDR3 length is 16 residues. The ends were cut back, 3 bases at V and 7 bases at J, with 18 bases in the middle. Germline V lookup: CDR1 MNHEY, CDR2 SVGAGI. CDR3 nucleotides: TGTGCCAGCAGTTATGGGAGGGGCGGGATGAGTGAAAAACTGTTTTTT. Translation: CASSYGRGGMSEKLFF.

The genes are TRBV28 and TRBJ2-7; D is unresolved. V was clipped by 5 bases and J by 0 bases, with 11 bases between them. The V gene's germline CDR1 is MDHEN and CDR2 SYDVKM. This CDR3 spans 14 amino acids. In nucleotides, the CDR3 is TGTGCCAGCAGTCCGCGGTTAGGCTCCTACGAGCAGTACGTC. Translated, it gives CASSPRLGSYEQYV.

In its sample, this clone was seen a few times. The chain uses TRBV30 and TRBJ1-1; 8 nucleotides match TRBD1. The CDR3 is 14 amino acids. Germline CDR1 GTSNPN, CDR2 SVGIG (reference sequence). The junction had 8 bases not matched to a gene; V was cut back by 2 bases and J by 6 bases. CDR3 sequence: CAWSKQGDLAEAFF. For the CDR3, the DNA is TGTGCCTGGAGTAAACAGGGGGATCTCGCTGAAGCTTTCTTT.

This chain connects TRBV4-1 to TRBJ1-2; 8 positions agree with TRBD1. Germline-derived CDR1 and CDR2 are MGHRA and YSYEKL. The CDR3 has 15 amino acids. J lost 4 bases, V lost 4 bases, and 8 bases had no gene match. CDR3 loop: CASSRGQGIGYGYTF. For the CDR3, the DNA is TGCGCCAGCAGCCGCGGACAGGGAATTGGCTATGGCTACACCTTC.

This CDR3 reads CASSFDPGPDYGYTF. DNA of the CDR3: TGTGCCAGCAGCTTTGACCCTGGGCCAGACTATGGCTACACCTTC. The V gene is TRBV11-2, the J gene TRBJ1-2; D gene uncertain. CDR1 SGHAT and CDR2 FQNNGV come from the germline V gene. The CDR3 has 15 residues. V was pared by 3 bases and J by 3 bases, with 14 bases between.

The chain combines TRBV19 with TRBJ1-2, with 7 positions matching TRBD1. The V segment lost 6 bases and the J segment 0 bases; nucleotides outside the gene matches: 7. This CDR3 contains 15 residues. In germline, CDR1 is LNHDA, CDR2 SQIVND (reference sequence). This chain's CDR3 is CASRGDRAANYGYTF. The CDR3 nucleotides are TGTGCCAGTAGAGGAGACAGGGCGGCTAACTATGGCTACACCTTC.